Below, one TCR beta chain is given with its context. The antigen is unknown. Researchers report immunoSEQ v3.0 was run at survey level. TCRdb's table, derived via immunoSEQ multiplex PCR, lists solely in-frame clones and lacks some. Of 15,000 to 20,000 clones in the sample, about 81% were seen once. The data were obtained in a study of long-term antiretroviral therapy in people with HIV. Study information: Initial samples were collected about a decade before the 2015 immediate-ART recommendation.

V lost 5 bases, J lost 2 bases, and 13 bases lay in between. Germline V gene data show CDR1 as LGHNA and CDR2 as YSLEER. The CDR3 is 15 residues long. Study conclusions and caveats: Adherence to ART, viral resistance and therapy changes lacked any data.

This sequence joins TRBV4-3 and TRBJ2-1; either TRBD1 or TRBD2 may fit D (5 bases each). The origin of this receptor is a man aged 50 to 59 with HIV. The sequences come from unsorted PBMCs, collected 0.3 years before starting antiretroviral therapy. The CDR3 nucleotides read TGCGCCAGCAGCGTCGACAGTAGCGCCTACAATGAGCAGTTCTTC. This translates into CASSVDSSAYNEQFF.